These T cell receptor beta chains were read from a single sample in a study of CD8 T cells in ankylosing spondylitis. One entry per CDR3 protein results from TCRdb running MiXCR on the 5' RACE reads. The data contain some 140,000 distinct CDR3 sequences, 17% of them seen just once; the ten biggest clones take up 30% to 35%. Sequences were obtained from blood, either unsorted or a sorted T cell fraction (not recorded which). The receptors come from a male donor with ankylosing spondylitis. Both conserved end residues are part of each CDR3. A D gene is named only where the DNA matches it firmly. Not all rows give a size; the values are once, few, many and, for expanded clones, a class.

>.|many|TRBJ2-2|TRBV5-1
TGCGCCAGCAGGGTTCAACGGGAGAACACCGGGGAGCTGTTTTTT
CASRVQRENTGELFF
>.|few|TRBJ2-7|TRBV5-1
TGCGCCAGCAGCTGGCGGGACAATGTCTTGGAGCAGTACTTC
CASSWRDNVLEQYF
>.|.|TRBJ2-6|TRBV10-3
TGTGCCATCAGTGAGTCGATCAGGGCCGGGGCCAACGTCCTGACTTTC
CAISESIRAGANVLTF
>.|few|TRBJ2-7|TRBV19
TGTGCCAGTAGTGTCCGGGCCTCCTACGAGCAGTACTTC
CASSVRASYEQYF
>.|.|TRBJ2-7|TRBV13
TGTGCCAGCAGCTTAGGTCGGGTCCACGAGCAGTACTTC
CASSLGRVHEQYF
>TRBD2|.|TRBJ2-1|TRBV20-1
TGCAGTGCTAGAGATTACCGGACTAGCGGGGTCTACAATGAGCAGTTCTTC
CSARDYRTSGVYNEQFF
>TRBD1|many|TRBJ1-4|TRBV5-1
TGCGCCAGCAGCCAGGACAGGGAGGATGAAAAACTGTTTTTT
CASSQDREDEKLFF
>.|.|TRBJ1-5|TRBV27
TGTGCCAGCGCCGGGGGGGGGCTTAATCAGCCCCAGCATTTT
CASAGGGLNQPQHF
>.|.|TRBJ1-1|TRBV7-8
TGTGCCAGCAGCTTAGCAAAGACGGGGACTGAAGCTTTCTTT
CASSLAKTGTEAFF
>TRBD2|many|TRBJ2-1|TRBV9
TGTGCCAGCAGCTCACCGGCTAGCGGGAGGGACAATGAGCAGTTCTTC
CASSSPASGRDNEQFF
>.|many|TRBJ2-1|TRBV5-1
TGCGCCAGCAGCTCAGGATCGCCTGGCAATGAGCGGTTCTTC
CASSSGSPGNERFF
>.|.|TRBJ2-5|TRBV9
TGTGCCAGCACCAACGCGGGCCCAGGAGGGACCCAGTACTTC
CASTNAGPGGTQYF
>.|few|TRBJ2-2|TRBV10-1
TGCGCCAGCAGTGAGTTAGCAGGGGACACCGGGGAGCTGTTTTTT
CASSELAGDTGELFF
>TRBD1|few|TRBJ1-1|TRBV19
TGTGCCAGTAGTCACAGGGGAGCTGAAGCTTTCTTT
CASSHRGAEAFF
>TRBD2|.|TRBJ2-1|TRBV7-6
TGTGCCAGCAGCTTATCCACGAGCGGGATTCAAAATGAGCAGTTCTTC
CASSLSTSGIQNEQFF
>TRBD1|few|TRBJ1-1|TRBV20-1
TGCAGTGCCCCGGGACAGGGTTTGGACGGGTCCGTCACTGAAGCTTTCTTT
CSAPGQGLDGSVTEAFF
>.|few|TRBJ1-5|TRBV28
TGTGCCAGCAGTTATAGGGGTAACAATCAGCCCCAGCATTTT
CASSYRGNNQPQHF
>.|few|TRBJ2-3|TRBV12-3/TRBV12-4
TGTGCCAGCAGTTTAGGGGAAACTAGCACAGATACGCAGTATTTT
CASSLGETSTDTQYF
>.|many|TRBJ2-1|TRBV14
TGTGCCAGCAGCCAGATGGGGGGGCCCAAGTATAATGAGCAGTTCTTC
CASSQMGGPKYNEQFF
>.|few|TRBJ2-1|TRBV20-1
TGCAGTGCTAGAGATCGGGCCCGCCCCTCCGAGCAGTTCTTC
CSARDRARPSEQFF
>.|many|TRBJ2-2|TRBV29-1
TGCAGCGTTGAAGACACCGCGAACACCGGGGAGCTGTTTTTT
CSVEDTANTGELFF
>TRBD2|.|TRBJ2-1|TRBV27
TGTGCCAGCAGTTCTCAGCGGGAGGGCCTTGATGAGCAGTTCTTC
CASSSQREGLDEQFF
>.|.|TRBJ2-7|TRBV9
TGTGCCAGCAGCGGGGCTTTCGGCTACGAGCAGTACTTC
CASSGAFGYEQYF
>TRBD1|few|TRBJ2-1|TRBV28
TGTGCCAGCAGTTTCTCCAGGGGGCCTTGGAATGAGCAGTTCTTC
CASSFSRGPWNEQFF
>TRBD1|.|TRBJ2-7|TRBV20-1
TGCAGTGCTAGAGCAGTCGAAGGGACAGTTTCATGGGGCGAGCAGTACTTC
CSARAVEGTVSWGEQYF
>.|many|TRBJ2-1|TRBV14
TGTGCCAGCAGCCAAGATCTGGGTCGACTCAATTCCTACAATGAGCAGTTCTTC
CASSQDLGRLNSYNEQFF
>TRBD2|.|TRBJ2-7|TRBV5-1
TGCGCCAGCAGCCTCACCGGGACTAGCGGCTCCTACGAGCAGTACTTC
CASSLTGTSGSYEQYF
>.|.|TRBJ2-7|TRBV6-1
TGTGCCAGCAGTGTGGCGGTCTCCTACGAGCAGTACTTC
CASSVAVSYEQYF
>.|few|TRBJ2-1|TRBV24-1
TGTGCCACCAGTGCTCGTGGTCCCGGATCCTACAATGAGCAGTTCTTC
CATSARGPGSYNEQFF
>.|few|TRBJ2-2|TRBV27
TGTGCCAGCGGTTGGGTCACCGGGGAGCTGTTTTTT
CASGWVTGELFF
>.|.|TRBJ2-1|TRBV28
TGTGCCAGCAGTTTGCTCGCGACTAGCTACAATGAGCAGTTCTTC
CASSLLATSYNEQFF
>TRBD1|few|TRBJ2-7|TRBV2
TGTGCCAGCAGTGAGGACAGGGGAGGATACGAGCAGTACTTC
CASSEDRGGYEQYF
>.|.|TRBJ2-7|TRBV7-8
TGTGCCAGCAGCTTACAGGGGCTAGAAATCTCCGAGCAGTACTTC
CASSLQGLEISEQYF
>.|.|TRBJ2-7|TRBV28
TGTGCCAGCAGTTTAGGCGGCGTAGCCTACGAGCAGTACTTC
CASSLGGVAYEQYF
>.|many|TRBJ1-6|TRBV6-1
TGTGCCAGCAGTGAAGCGCGGGTTACGGAATTAAGCTCCTATAATTCACCCCTCCACTTT
CASSEARVTELSSYNSPLHF
>.|.|TRBJ2-5|TRBV29-1
TGCAGCGTTGAAGATTTTAGAAAGGGTGGCCACCAAGAGACCCAGTACTTC
CSVEDFRKGGHQETQYF